These 15 T cell receptor beta chains were all obtained from the same sample, sequenced in a study of blood T cell repertoires in COVID-19. Produced via immunoSEQ multiplex PCR; TCRdb's table is partial and in-frame only. Among under 300,000 clones listed, roughly 90% were seen once. The sample comprised peripheral blood. The receptors here all came from a woman in her thirties or forties who had recovered from COVID-19.

V gene TRBV19 combines with J gene TRBJ1-5; 7 bases align to TRBD1. The CDR3 runs to 14 residues. Germline values: CDR1 LNHDA, CDR2 SQIVND (reference sequence). The junction had 3 bases not matched to a gene; V was cut back by 5 bases and J by 2 bases. The CDR3 spells CASSQGGGNQPQHF. The CDR3 DNA sequence: TGTGCCAGTAGTCAGGGGGGAGGCAATCAGCCCCAGCATTTT.

The chain combines TRBV28 with TRBJ1-2, with no clear D. In germline, CDR1 is MDHEN, CDR2 SYDVKM. The germline V and J ends were trimmed by 7 bases and 4 bases, with 13 bases remaining between them. The CDR3 extends over 13 amino acids. CDR3 amino acids: CASTPHSLYGYTF. The DNA of the CDR3 is TGTGCCAGCACCCCGCACTCGCTCTATGGCTACACCTTC.

This chain connects TRBV9 to TRBJ2-1; 9 bases align to TRBD2. The CDR3 loop spans 15 amino acids. The germline gives CDR1 SGDLS, CDR2 YYNGEE. With 4 bases clipped from V and 6 bases from J, the junction kept 8 bases outside the gene matches. The CDR3 DNA reads TGTGCCAGCAGCTCTCGACTAGCGGAGATCAATGAGCAGTTCTTC. Its protein is CASSSRLAEINEQFF.

The genes are TRBV29-1 and TRBJ2-7; TRBD1 might be the D (7 bases). The V end lost 0 bases, the J end lost 1 base, and 13 bases lay between the germline ends. Per germline, CDR1 SQVTM and CDR2 ANQGSEA. The CDR3 spans 15 residues. CDR3 region: CSVEDQGGESYEQYF. The CDR3, as DNA: TGCAGCGTTGAAGATCAGGGGGGCGAGTCCTACGAGCAGTACTTC.

The rearrangement links TRBV6-4 to TRBJ1-2, with a weak D call TRBD1 (5 bases). Looked up from germline, CDR1 is MRHNA and CDR2 is SNTAGT. V dropped 0 bases and J dropped 6 bases, with 11 bases sitting between them. The CDR3 is made up of 14 amino acids. CDR3 nucleotides: TGTGCCAGCAGTGACTCGGGGGGAACGGATGGCTACACCTTC. Its protein product is CASSDSGGTDGYTF.

The V and J genes are TRBV27 and TRBJ2-2; no clear D. V lost 0 bases, J lost 5 bases, and 13 bases lay in between. CDR1 MNHEY and CDR2 SMNVEV come from the germline V gene (reference sequence). CDR3 length equals 16 residues. CDR3 nucleotides: TGTGCCAGCAGTTTATCGAGGCAGCTCCTAACCGGGGAGCTGTTTTTT. This sequence encodes CASSLSRQLLTGELFF.

J is TRBJ2-1 and V is TRBV1; the DNA was not compared with TRBD2, the D call given in the table. TRBV1 is classified as a pseudogene. CDR3 size: 18 residues. DNA of the CDR3: TGCACCAGCAGCCAGGGTCCCTTAGCGGGAGACTCTTACAATGAGCAGTTCTTC. This sequence encodes CTSSQGPLAGDSYNEQFF.

The chain uses TRBV7-3 and TRBJ1-2; 8 nucleotides match TRBD1. CDR3 length equals 13 residues. Trimming at V came to 4 bases and at J to 3 bases, leaving 1 base not matched to a gene. CDR1 SGHTA and CDR2 FQGTGA come from the germline V gene. CDR3 region: CASSSDRDYGYTF. CDR3 nucleotides: TGTGCCAGCAGCTCGGACAGGGACTATGGCTACACCTTC.

The V gene is TRBV18, the J gene TRBJ1-6; D is uncertain. Germline loops: CDR1 KGHSH, CDR2 LQKENI. V was pared by 6 bases and J by 7 bases, with 7 bases between. The CDR3 contains 12 residues. The CDR3 loop reads CASSGPNSPLHF. The CDR3 bases are TGTGCCAGCTCTGGCCCGAATTCACCCCTCCACTTT.

This chain joins TRBV3-1 (or the pseudogene TRBV3-2) and TRBJ2-7; 13 bases are shared with TRBD2. Per the germline V gene, CDR1 is LGHDT and CDR2 is YNNKEL (reference sequence). The V segment lost 4 bases and the J segment 1 base; nucleotides outside the gene matches: 4. The CDR3 loop spans 16 amino acids. The CDR3 sequence is CASSRLGLAGSYEQYF. The DNA for the CDR3 is TGTGCCAGCAGCCGGTTGGGACTAGCGGGATCCTACGAGCAGTACTTC.

The J gene is TRBJ2-3, the V gene TRBV19; maybe TRBD1 (5 bases). Germline V CDR1 and CDR2: LNHDA, SQIVND (reference sequence). The CDR3 covers 17 residues. Trimming took 4 bases from V and 2 from J, leaving 19 bases between them. Here the CDR3 reads CASSRGGSPGFTDTQYF. The CDR3 bases are TGTGCCAGTAGTAGGGGCGGAAGCCCAGGGTTCACAGATACGCAGTATTTT.

The table lists this clone with a count of one. V and J are TRBV19 and TRBJ1-2; TRBD1 might be the D (6 bases). V lost 10 bases and J 7 bases, leaving 19 bases between the germline ends. Germline lookup yields CDR1 LNHDA and CDR2 SQIVND (reference sequence). The CDR3 covers 13 residues. CDR3 sequence (DNA): TGTGCCACGCGACCCAGGGGAATTTCTGGCTACACCTTC. It translates to CATRPRGISGYTF.

The chain recombines TRBV5-8 with TRBJ2-3; D gene unclear. The V end lost 4 bases, the J end lost 7 bases, and 4 bases lay between the germline ends. There are 10 residues in the CDR3. Germline CDR1 SGHTS, CDR2 YDEGEE. The CDR3: CASSPHTQYF. The CDR3 bases are TGTGCCAGCAGCCCTCATACGCAGTATTTT.

CDR3 DNA: TGTGCCAGCTCACCGAATAGCGGGAGGTATAGCGAGCAGTACTTC. Translated, it gives CASSPNSGRYSEQYF. This chain uses TRBV18 with TRBJ2-7; 10 positions agree with TRBD2. V lost 3 bases to trimming and J lost 6 bases; unmatched junction nucleotides: 8. Germline V gives CDR1 KGHSH, CDR2 LQKENI. The CDR3 is 15 amino acids.

V usage is TRBV7-9 and J usage is TRBJ1-4, with D perhaps TRBD1 (5 bases). V was cut by 11 bases and J by 3 bases, with 10 bases left in between. Germline CDR1 reads SEHNR; CDR2 reads FQNEAQ (reference sequence). This CDR3 has 12 residues. The CDR3 loop reads CAGRGPNEKLFF. For the CDR3, the DNA is TGTGCCGGGCGGGGCCCTAATGAAAAACTGTTTTTT.